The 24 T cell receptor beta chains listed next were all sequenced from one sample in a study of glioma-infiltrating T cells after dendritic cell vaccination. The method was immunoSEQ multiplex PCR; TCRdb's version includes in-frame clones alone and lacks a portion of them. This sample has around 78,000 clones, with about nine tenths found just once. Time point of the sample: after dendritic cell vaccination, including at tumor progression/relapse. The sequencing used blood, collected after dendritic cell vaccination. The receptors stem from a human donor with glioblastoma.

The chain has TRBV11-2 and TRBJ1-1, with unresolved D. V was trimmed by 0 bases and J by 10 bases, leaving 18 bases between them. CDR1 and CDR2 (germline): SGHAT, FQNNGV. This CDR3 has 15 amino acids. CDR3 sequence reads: CASSLDGTPAEGAFF. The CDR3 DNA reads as TGTGCCAGCAGCTTAGATGGAACACCCGCGGAGGGAGCTTTCTTT.

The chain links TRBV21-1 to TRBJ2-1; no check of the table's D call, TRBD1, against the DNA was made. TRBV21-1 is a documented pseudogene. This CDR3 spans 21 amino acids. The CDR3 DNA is TGTGCCAGCAGCCAAGAGGGGGGACAGGGGGGCCCCCAAAGCTCCTACAATGAGCAGTTCTTC. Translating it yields CASSQEGGQGGPQSSYNEQFF.

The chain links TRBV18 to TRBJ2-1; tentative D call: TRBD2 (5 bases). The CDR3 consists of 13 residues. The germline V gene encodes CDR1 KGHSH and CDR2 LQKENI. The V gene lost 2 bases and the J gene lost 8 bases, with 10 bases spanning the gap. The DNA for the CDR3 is TGTGCCAGCTCACCATTCGAGGGTGATGAGCAGTTCTTC. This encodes CASSPFEGDEQFF.

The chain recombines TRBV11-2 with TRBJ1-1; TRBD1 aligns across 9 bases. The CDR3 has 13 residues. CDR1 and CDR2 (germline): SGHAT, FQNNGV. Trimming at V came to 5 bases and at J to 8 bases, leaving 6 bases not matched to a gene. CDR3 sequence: CASSLTDRGEAFF. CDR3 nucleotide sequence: TGTGCCAGCAGCCTAACCGACAGGGGGGAAGCTTTCTTT.

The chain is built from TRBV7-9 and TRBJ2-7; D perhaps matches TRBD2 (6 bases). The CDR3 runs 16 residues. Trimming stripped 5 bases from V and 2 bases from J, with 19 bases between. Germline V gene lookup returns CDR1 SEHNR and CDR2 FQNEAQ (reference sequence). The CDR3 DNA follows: TGTGCCAGCAGCGTAGGTTTCGGAGGGCGTCCCTACGAGCAGTACTTC. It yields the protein CASSVGFGGRPYEQYF.

CDR3 protein: CASSLAGLSYEQYF. CDR3 DNA: TGTGCCAGCAGTTTGGCGGGACTTTCCTACGAGCAGTACTTC. J is TRBJ2-7 and V is TRBV7-2, with a possible D match to TRBD2 (6 bases). Germline-derived CDR1 and CDR2 are SGHTA and FQGNSA. Trimming removed 6 bases from V and 1 base from J, with 13 bases in between. The CDR3 spans 14 residues.

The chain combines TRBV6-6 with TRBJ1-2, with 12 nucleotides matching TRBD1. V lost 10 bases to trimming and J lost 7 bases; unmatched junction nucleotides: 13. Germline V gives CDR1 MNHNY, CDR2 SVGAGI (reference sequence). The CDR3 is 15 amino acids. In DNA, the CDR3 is TGTGCCACCCACCGGGACAGGGGGCGTGAAGGTGGCTACACCTTC. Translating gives CATHRDRGREGGYTF.

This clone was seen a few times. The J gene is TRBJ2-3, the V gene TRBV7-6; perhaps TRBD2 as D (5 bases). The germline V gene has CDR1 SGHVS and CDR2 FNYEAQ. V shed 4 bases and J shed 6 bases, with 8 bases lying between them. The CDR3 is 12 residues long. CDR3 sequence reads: CASSSLGDTQYF. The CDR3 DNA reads TGTGCCAGCAGCTCACTAGGGGATACGCAGTATTTT.

The CDR3 spells CASSSGLTRSYEQYF. CDR3 DNA: TGTGCCAGCAGCTCGGGGCTGACTAGGTCCTACGAGCAGTACTTC. The V and J genes are TRBV11-1 and TRBJ2-7; D possibly corresponds to TRBD2 (6 bases). Germline V gives CDR1 SGHAT, CDR2 FQDESV (reference sequence). CDR3 length equals 15 residues. V dropped 4 bases and J dropped 1 base, with 14 bases sitting between them.

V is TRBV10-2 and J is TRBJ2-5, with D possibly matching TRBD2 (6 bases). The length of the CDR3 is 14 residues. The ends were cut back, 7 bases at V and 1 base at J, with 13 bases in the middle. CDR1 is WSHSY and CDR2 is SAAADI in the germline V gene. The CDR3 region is CASTEGQTQETQYF. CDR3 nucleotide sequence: TGCGCCAGCACGGAGGGTCAGACCCAAGAGACCCAGTACTTC.

CDR3 DNA: TGTGCCAGCTCACCAATGATGGGGGGGTACGGGTTTGAAGCTTTCTTT. Its translation: CASSPMMGGYGFEAFF. The J gene is TRBJ1-1, the V gene TRBV18, with a tentative D call TRBD1 (5 bases). Germline loops: CDR1 KGHSH, CDR2 LQKENI. V lost 2 bases and J lost 7, with 20 bases in between. The CDR3 covers 16 residues.

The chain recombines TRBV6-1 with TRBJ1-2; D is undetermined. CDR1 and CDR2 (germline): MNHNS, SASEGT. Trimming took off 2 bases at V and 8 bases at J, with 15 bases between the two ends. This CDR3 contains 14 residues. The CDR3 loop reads CASSERAGRMGYTF. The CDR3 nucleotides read TGTGCCAGCAGTGAAAGAGCAGGCCGTATGGGCTACACCTTC.

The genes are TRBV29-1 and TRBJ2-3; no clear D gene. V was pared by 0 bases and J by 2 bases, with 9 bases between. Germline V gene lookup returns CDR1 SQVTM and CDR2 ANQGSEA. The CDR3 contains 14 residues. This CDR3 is CSVEDKLPTDTQYF. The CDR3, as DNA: TGCAGCGTTGAAGATAAACTCCCCACAGATACGCAGTATTTT.

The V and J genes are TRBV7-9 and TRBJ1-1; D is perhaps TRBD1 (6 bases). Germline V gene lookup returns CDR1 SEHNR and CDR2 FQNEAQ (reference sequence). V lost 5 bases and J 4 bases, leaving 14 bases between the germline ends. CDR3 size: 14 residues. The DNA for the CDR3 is TGTGCCAGCAGCCCAGTGGGCAGGGGCACTGAAGCTTTCTTT. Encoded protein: CASSPVGRGTEAFF.

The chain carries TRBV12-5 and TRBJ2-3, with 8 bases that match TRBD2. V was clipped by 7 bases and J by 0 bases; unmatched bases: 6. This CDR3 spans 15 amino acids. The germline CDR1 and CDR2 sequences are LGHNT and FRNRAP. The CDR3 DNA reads TGTGCTAGTGCCCCGGGCGGGAGGAGCACAGATACGCAGTATTTT. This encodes CASAPGGRSTDTQYF.

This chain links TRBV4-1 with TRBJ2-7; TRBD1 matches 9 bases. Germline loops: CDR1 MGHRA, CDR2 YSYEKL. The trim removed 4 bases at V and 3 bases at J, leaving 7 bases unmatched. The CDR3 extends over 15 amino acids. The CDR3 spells CASSLQRTGDYEQYF. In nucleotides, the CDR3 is TGCGCCAGCAGCCTCCAGCGGACAGGGGACTACGAGCAGTACTTC.

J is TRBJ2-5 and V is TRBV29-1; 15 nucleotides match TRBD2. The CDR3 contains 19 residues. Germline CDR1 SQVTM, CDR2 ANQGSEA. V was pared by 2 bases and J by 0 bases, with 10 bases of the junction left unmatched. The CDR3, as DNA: TGCAGCGTTGAACCCGTGGGGACTAGCGGGGGGTATTACCAAGAGACCCAGTACTTC. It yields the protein CSVEPVGTSGGYYQETQYF.

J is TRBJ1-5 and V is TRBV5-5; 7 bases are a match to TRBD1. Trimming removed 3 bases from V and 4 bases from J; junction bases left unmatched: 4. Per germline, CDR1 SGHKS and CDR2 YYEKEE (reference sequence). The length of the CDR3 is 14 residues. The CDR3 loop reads CASSWGQPNQPQHF. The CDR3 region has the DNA TGTGCCAGCAGCTGGGGACAGCCAAATCAGCCCCAGCATTTT.

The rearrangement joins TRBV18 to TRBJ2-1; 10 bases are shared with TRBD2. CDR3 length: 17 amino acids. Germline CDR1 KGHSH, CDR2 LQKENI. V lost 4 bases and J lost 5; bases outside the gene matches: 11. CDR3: CASSLYALAGVNNEQFF. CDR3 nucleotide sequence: TGTGCCAGCTCACTCTACGCCCTAGCGGGAGTTAACAATGAGCAGTTCTTC. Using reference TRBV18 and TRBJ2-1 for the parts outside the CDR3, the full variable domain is NAGVMQNPRHLVRRRGQEARLRCSPMKGHSHVYWYRQLPEEGLKFMVYLQKENIIDESGMPKERFSAEFPKEGPSILRIQQVVRGDSAAYFCASSLYALAGVNNEQFFGPGTRLTVL.

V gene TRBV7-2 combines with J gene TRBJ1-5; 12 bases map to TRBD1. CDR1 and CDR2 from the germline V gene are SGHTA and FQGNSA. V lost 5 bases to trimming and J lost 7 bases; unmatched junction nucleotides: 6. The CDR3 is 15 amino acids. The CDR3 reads CASSRGTGGHQPQHF. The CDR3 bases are TGTGCCAGCAGCCGCGGGACAGGGGGCCACCAGCCCCAGCATTTT. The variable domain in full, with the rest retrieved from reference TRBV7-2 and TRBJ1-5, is GAGVSQSPSNKVTEKGKDVELRCDPISGHTALYWYRQSLGQGLEFLIYFQGNSAPDKSGLPSDRFSAERTGGSVSTLTIQRTQQEDSAVYLCASSRGTGGHQPQHFGDGTRLSIL.

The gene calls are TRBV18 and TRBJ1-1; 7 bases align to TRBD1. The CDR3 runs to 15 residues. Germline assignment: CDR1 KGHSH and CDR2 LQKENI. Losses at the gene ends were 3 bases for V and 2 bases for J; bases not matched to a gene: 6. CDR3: CASSPGQAYNTEAFF. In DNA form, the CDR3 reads TGTGCCAGCTCACCTGGACAGGCCTATAACACTGAAGCTTTCTTT.

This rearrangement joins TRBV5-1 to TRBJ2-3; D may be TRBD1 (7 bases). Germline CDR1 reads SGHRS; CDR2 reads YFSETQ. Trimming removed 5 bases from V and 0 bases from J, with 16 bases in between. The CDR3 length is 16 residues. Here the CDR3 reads CASSYQGGDSTDTQYF. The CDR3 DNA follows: TGCGCCAGCAGTTATCAGGGGGGAGATAGCACAGATACGCAGTATTTT.

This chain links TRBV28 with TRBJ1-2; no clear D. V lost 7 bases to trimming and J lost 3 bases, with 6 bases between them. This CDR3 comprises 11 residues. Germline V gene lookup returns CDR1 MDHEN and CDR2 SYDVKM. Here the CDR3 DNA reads TGTGCCAGCAATCAGTACTATGGCTACACCTTC. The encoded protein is CASNQYYGYTF.

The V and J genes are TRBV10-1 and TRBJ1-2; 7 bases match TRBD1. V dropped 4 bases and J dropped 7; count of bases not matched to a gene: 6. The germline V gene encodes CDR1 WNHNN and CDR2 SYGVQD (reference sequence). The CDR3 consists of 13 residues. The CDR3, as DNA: TGCGCCAGCAGTGCGTCAAACAGGGGTGGCTACACCTTC. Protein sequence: CASSASNRGGYTF.